This T cell receptor beta chain was sequenced during a study of cytomegalovirus exposure and HLA in healthy donors (dated by TCRdb to the late 2010s). Study-level background: An earlier analysis of some 600 of the donors reported 276 Gb of sequence data and around 110 million unique TCR beta sequences obtained from roughly 180 million T cells. Roughly 300 gigabases of sequencing data and 91 million or so unique TCR sequences made up an early release that covered roughly 670 HLA-typed donors. Of the roughly 400 genotyped donors, approximately 82% fell in the genetic ancestry cluster associated with self-reported Caucasian donors. The aim of the study was to test whether cataloging public T cell receptors could identify signatures of past pathogen exposure. The study used immunosequencing to profile the T cell repertoires of 600 to 850 subjects and linked those repertoires to cytomegalovirus serostatus. A separate validation cohort of about 110 different subjects was used in addition to the approximately 610-subject first cohort. High-throughput TCR immunosequencing, statistical association of individual TCRs with disease status, and machine learning were combined to predict cytomegalovirus infection status. A later analysis re-analyzed previously published TCR beta repertoires from roughly 630 donors and added high-resolution HLA genotyping to study TCR occurrence patterns. The later analysis used no new phenotypic data to find candidate immune exposures, relying instead on TCR beta sequences and their occurrence across donors. An earlier analysis of 500 to 650 of the donors applied high-throughput TCR beta sequencing to assess whether each TCR beta V gene segment acted as functional or pseudogenic. Alongside the repertoire data, information on donor age, sex, ethnicity and CMV serostatus was compiled. Genome-wide SNP genotypes for about three fifths of the 666 donors were used in a later genetic analysis, which treated that subset as a discovery cohort. Every repertoire in the discovery cohort had been generated on one and the same sequencing platform. Both class I and class II loci were covered by HLA typing, at four-digit resolution. Typing coverage differed by locus: A, B, C, DRB1 and DQB1 were typed in about 620-630 donors, DQA1 in about 550, DPA1 in some 600, and DPB1 in about 450. Four to six DR-DQ haplotypes were handled as single units for association and clustering, since linkage in the cohort was strong. On average, roughly 250,000 unique TCR beta nucleotide sequences were sequenced per donor among several hundred genotyped donors of the cohort, with approximately 18% of those sequences being non-productive. Overall results and qualifications from the work: According to a later genetic analysis, donors in an Asian-associated ancestry cluster had fewer N-insertions in productive TCRs than the approximately 700-donor mean. Most CMV-associated TCR beta chains appeared to be HLA-restricted in a later analysis, and the HLA associations seemed to be driven largely by CMV exposure. In a later analysis, the rate of TCR association differed among HLA loci, with DRB1 alleles having the most associated TCRs and HLA-C alleles having the fewest. The authors suggested that the approach could potentially be extended to other disease states and immunological phenotypes. In the study, about 150 TCR beta chains were listed as associated with cytomegalovirus. A further reported finding was that TCR beta sequences accurately predicted the HLA-A and HLA-B alleles for most subjects in the first cohort. Some IMGT-functional V segments, including TRBV6-2 and TRBV6-3, could not be told apart with the 87-base-pair reads, so those segments were excluded. A later analysis reported that several top co-occurrence clusters appeared linked to parvovirus B19, influenza, CMV and Epstein-Barr virus. An earlier analysis of 450 to 750 of the donors showed that most TCR beta V segments appeared in productive rearrangements either about 87% or about 30% of the time, which broadly matched IMGT annotations. Because HLA typing was missing for some donors at each locus, association tests included only the typed subset. In both the original and validation cohorts, the classifier was reported to diagnose cytomegalovirus status with high specificity and sensitivity. A cluster of highly shared sequence variants was judged likely to be a technical artifact of the sequencing pipeline. Most TCR sequences were seen in very few donors, while some public TCRs were found in many individuals. In a later analysis, more than 15,000 TCR beta sequences were associated with specific HLA alleles at a false discovery rate of 0.05. Only TCR beta chains were sequenced in this cohort, and the absence of alpha or paired-chain data limited detectable features. Presence/absence analyses assumed roughly uniform sequencing depth across donors, an assumption that may not hold. The earlier analysis of 587 of the donors excluded roughly 17 rarely observed V segments, including chromosome 9 orphons, because counts were too low. Compared with equally common non-associated chains, HLA-associated TCR beta chains in a later analysis were more clonally expanded and had lower generation probabilities. Correlated functional status among segregating V segments might reflect linkage disequilibrium, but an unknown experimental factor could not be ruled out. CMV serostatus was the only immune exposure information available for the cohort. Three of the identified cytomegalovirus-associated TCR beta chains were confirmed in vitro to be specific for cytomegalovirus antigens. V-gene and J-gene trimming of TCR beta chains was associated with a missense DCLRE1C variant in a later genetic analysis, and the association was replicated in an independent cohort. When HLA alleles, especially DR and DQ, strongly co-occurred, TCR associations were difficult to assign to individual alleles.

The library was built by means of the immunoSEQ multiplex PCR assay. For the multiplex PCR, a mixture combining 60 forward primers for TCR Vbeta segments and 13 reverse primers for TCR Jbeta segments was used. The CDR3 region of rearranged TCR beta genes was amplified from genomic DNA by a multiplex PCR assay. The amplified TCR beta libraries were sequenced on the Illumina HiSeq System as 87-base-pair reads. For the original study's pipeline: Across the 670 or so repertoires, a later analysis counted roughly 84 million unique TCR beta chains, around 10 million of which were shared by at least two donors. A nearest-neighbor algorithm error-corrected the raw reads and collapsed the reads into unique sequences, merging closely related sequences to remove PCR and sequencing errors. Alignment of CDR3 sequences to IMGT reference sequences was used to assign V, D and J gene segments. For a sequence to be retained, at least a six-nucleotide match to both a V gene segment and a J gene segment was required. Rearrangements were classified as productive when the CDR3 lacked stop codons and remained in frame with V and J, and all other rearrangements were classified as non-productive. Following IMGT convention, CDR3 was defined as the stretch from the second conserved V-encoded cysteine up to the conserved J-encoded phenylalanine. In an earlier analysis of around 600 of the donors, sequences lacking an unambiguous match to a single V gene segment were excluded. In an earlier analysis of about 590 of the donors, a V segment was called functional when productive rearrangements were above 56.7%, and segregating when the standard deviation between donors exceeded 5%. A statistical classification framework was built to diagnose cytomegalovirus status from the catalog of TCR beta chain sequences. A later analysis assigned V and J genes by comparing TCR nucleotide sequences with IMGT/GENE-DB human TR gene sequences. A later analysis assigned CDR3 sequences and most-parsimonious VDJ recombination scenarios with the TCRdist pipeline. In a later analysis, each TCR beta chain was defined by its CDR3 amino acid sequence together with its V-gene family, and reads lacking a unique V-gene family were excluded. In a later analysis, around 650 highly shared, low-generation-probability nucleotide sequences were removed to address suspected cross-contamination and a sequencing artifact. A later analysis calculated a clonal expansion index for each public chain from normalized within-repertoire ranks of inferred template counts. A later analysis computed generation probabilities with a VDJ recombination model fitted to out-of-frame rearrangements, and checked the results against IGoR. A later analysis scored TCR-TCR, TCR-HLA and TCR-CMV co-occurrence with hypergeometric tests, applying a repertoire-size bias correction to TCR pairs. In a later analysis, false discovery rates were estimated by permuting HLA or CMV assignments 20 times. In a later analysis, co-occurring TCRs were grouped with DBSCAN, and TCRdist sequence similarity was added when clustering was performed within HLA-allele-positive subsets. For co-occurrence clustering, repertoires with fewer than 30,000 or more than 120,000 public chains were excluded, along with a handful of repertoires with anomalous nucleotide sharing. TCRdb obtained this table from immuneACCESS and retained in-frame rearrangements with V and J assigned. These tables miss some clones; where compared with another copy, unresolved V genes account for less than half of the shortfall, and the remainder is unexplained. The D gene and trimming were derived from the DNA, and the V and J assignments and clone size from that table. This sample is represented by 90,000 to 100,000 clones; over 60% of them were singletons. Approximately 6.3% of the sample belongs to the ten largest clones.

Of note for this clone: Its antigen is still unknown. The sample holds no much larger clone one base away, and base qualities are not on file.

The cohort was made up of about 670 healthy bone marrow donors. All cohort members were sampled while nominally healthy, although unrecorded immune exposures were likely present. The donor tested CMV seropositive, placing the donor among the 289 seropositive members of the cohort. Each donor provided a peripheral blood sample, and peripheral blood mononuclear cells were used for TCR beta sequencing. The Qiagen DNeasy Blood Extraction Kit was used to extract genomic DNA from the blood cell samples. The CDR1 and CDR2 encoded by the germline V gene are SGHNT and YENEEA. From cysteine to phenylalanine, the CDR3 is 15 amino acids long. Only the CDR3 portion is preserved as DNA: 45 bases, with reading frame beginning at the first base. Trimming accounts for 5 bases at V and 9 bases at J, while the number of junction bases matched to no gene is 6.

Input material: PBMCs. This sequence originates from a boy aged 5-17 years in good health and CMV-seropositive. The sequence joins TRBV11-3 to TRBJ2-1, with 14 junctional bases fitting TRBD2. The nucleotide sequence is TGTGCCAGCAGCCGCGCGGGACTAGCGGGAGTTGAGCAGTTCTTC. This translates into CASSRAGLAGVEQFF.